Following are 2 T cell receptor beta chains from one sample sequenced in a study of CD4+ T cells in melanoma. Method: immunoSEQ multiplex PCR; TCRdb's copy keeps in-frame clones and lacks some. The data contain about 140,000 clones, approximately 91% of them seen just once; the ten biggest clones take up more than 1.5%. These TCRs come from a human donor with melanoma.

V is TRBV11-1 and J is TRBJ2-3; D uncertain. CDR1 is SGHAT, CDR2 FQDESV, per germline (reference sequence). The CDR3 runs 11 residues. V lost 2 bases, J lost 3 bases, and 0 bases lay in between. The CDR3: CASSLTDTQYF. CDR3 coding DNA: TGTGCCAGCAGCTTAACAGATACGCAGTATTTT.

The CDR3 DNA sequence: TGTGCCAGCAGCGTAGGATGGGAAGGGGAGCTGTTTTTT. It is translated as CASSVGWEGELFF. The gene calls are TRBV9 and TRBJ2-2; D not resolved. Germline V gene lookup returns CDR1 SGDLS and CDR2 YYNGEE. Trimming removed 0 bases from V and 8 bases from J, with 8 bases in between. This CDR3 region has 13 residues.